The entry below describes one T cell receptor (beta chain). What it binds is unknown. MiXCR, run by TCRdb on the multiplex PCR reads, gives a single entry per CDR3 protein. Found here are about 31,000 distinct CDR3 sequences, 63% of them singletons; the top ten hold more than 15%. CDR3 length equals 14 residues. Germline V lookup: CDR1 DFQATT, CDR2 SNEGSKA (reference sequence). V shed 7 bases and J shed 5 bases, with 21 bases lying between them. This entry is derived from a study of breast tumors, draining lymph nodes, adjacent tissues. Study-level points and caveats: Luminal-like breast cancer showed significantly greater tumor-nontumor repertoire similarity than basal-like breast cancer did. Findings are consistent with lymph node origin and intratumoral expansion of most tumor T cells.

The chain combines TRBV20-1 with TRBJ2-7; D perhaps matches TRBD2 (5 bases). This receptor was obtained from a female donor with breast cancer. Some clones in this sample may be carry-over from other donors' samples. Sequenced material: breast tumor tissue. CDR3 sequence (DNA): TGCAGTGGAAACGTCCCGAGGGTTGTCCACGAGCAGTACTTC. It translates to CSGNVPRVVHEQYF.